The 30 T cell receptor beta chains below all came from one sample that was sequenced in a study of Graves' ophthalmopathy and Graves' hyperthyroidism. Amplification of TCR beta CDR3 regions used RNA transcripts. First-round RT-PCR with HTBI primers preceded a second-round multiplex PCR. TCRdb used MiXCR to reprocess the multiplex PCR reads, holding one entry per CDR3 protein. The top ten clones hold approximately 20% of a sample with some 48,000 distinct CDR3 sequences, 50% of them seen once. Sequencing was performed on peripheral blood. The receptor source for this set is an adult man with Graves' ophthalmopathy.

This clonotype was seen many times. The V and J genes are TRBV9 and TRBJ2-3; unclear D gene. This CDR3 spans 13 amino acids. The germline V gene encodes CDR1 SGDLS and CDR2 YYNGEE. V was pared by 3 bases and J by 4 bases, with 9 bases between. The CDR3 here is CASSGADADTQYF. The CDR3 DNA follows: TGTGCCAGCAGCGGGGCTGACGCAGATACGCAGTATTTT.

The chain carries TRBV7-6 and TRBJ1-4, with D possibly being TRBD1 (5 bases). V shed 5 bases and J shed 5 bases, with 15 bases lying between them. The CDR3 spans 15 residues. Germline-derived CDR1 and CDR2 are SGHVS and FNYEAQ. The CDR3 protein is CASSPAAGWNEKLFF. The CDR3 DNA reads TGTGCCAGCAGCCCCGCGGCAGGGTGGAATGAAAAACTGTTTTTT.

This clonotype was counted at least ten times. The rearrangement uses TRBV6-6 and TRBJ2-7; a weak D match, TRBD1 (6 bases). The CDR3 has 16 amino acids. V was cut by 5 bases and J by 5 bases, with 22 bases left in between. Germline V gives CDR1 MNHNY, CDR2 SVGAGI (reference sequence). The DNA of the CDR3 is TGTGCCAGCAGTCTTCCCTACCAGGGCAGGGGAAACGAGCAGTACTTC. Its translation: CASSLPYQGRGNEQYF.

By frequency in the sample, this clonotype is medium-sized. This chain connects TRBV29-1 to TRBJ1-2, with D perhaps matching TRBD1 (5 bases). CDR1 is SQVTM, CDR2 ANQGSEA, per germline. With 0 bases removed from V and 3 bases from J, the gap between germline ends came to 8 bases. This CDR3 spans 13 amino acids. The CDR3 reads CSVEEPGYYGYTF. The DNA for the CDR3 is TGCAGCGTTGAAGAGCCAGGGTACTATGGCTACACCTTC.

This clonotype was seen a handful of times. The chain joins TRBV7-6 to TRBJ1-6; perhaps TRBD1 as D (5 bases). Germline assignment: CDR1 SGHVS and CDR2 FNYEAQ. CDR3 size: 14 residues. V gave up 6 bases and J gave up 8 bases, with 14 bases separating them. The DNA for the CDR3 is TGTGCCAGCAGGCCAGGGACGGACGATTCACCCCTCCACTTT. The encoded protein is CASRPGTDDSPLHF.

Comments on this clonotype: The junction and the germline gene differ at one end; a read error may be behind it. The V and J genes are TRBV20-1 and TRBJ2-5; the match to TRBD2 covers 8 bases. The CDR3 has 14 amino acids. CDR1 and CDR2 (germline): DFQATT, SNEGSKA (reference sequence). CDR3 coding DNA: TGCAGTGCTCCCCCAGCGGGAGAGCGAGAGACCCAATACTTC. As protein: CSAPPAGERETQYF.

The chain recombines TRBV12-3 or TRBV12-4 with TRBJ1-2; 7 positions match TRBD1. J gave up 5 bases and V 7 bases, and 7 bases lay outside the gene matches. This CDR3 contains 13 residues. In DNA form, the CDR3 reads TGTGCCAGCAACAGGGGCAGGGCATATGGCTACACCTTC. Protein: CASNRGRAYGYTF.

The V call is TRBV24-1, the J call TRBJ1-1; unclear D gene. Germline loops: CDR1 KGHDR, CDR2 SFDVKD. V was trimmed by 8 bases and J by 5 bases, leaving 11 bases between them. This CDR3 is built from 12 residues. CDR3 nucleotide sequence: TGTGCCACCATGGAGGCGGGAACTGAAGCTTTCTTT. As protein: CATMEAGTEAFF.

There are a few counts of this clonotype. The chain carries TRBV2 and TRBJ2-7; 9 bases agree with TRBD1. The CDR3 has 14 amino acids. Germline lookup yields CDR1 SNHLY and CDR2 FYNNEI. V was pared by 1 base and J by 2 bases, with 0 bases of the junction left unmatched. The CDR3 protein is CASSEGTGAYEQYF. For the CDR3, the DNA is TGTGCCAGCAGTGAAGGGACAGGGGCCTACGAGCAGTACTTC. The variable domain in full, with the rest retrieved from reference TRBV2 and TRBJ2-7, is EPEVTQTPSHQVTQMGQEVILRCVPISNHLYFYWYRQILGQKVEFLVSFYNNEISEKSEIFDDQFSVERPDGSNFTLKIRSTKLEDSAMYFCASSEGTGAYEQYFGPGTRLTVT.

V usage is TRBV29-1 and J usage is TRBJ1-2; D gene uncertain. The germline gives CDR1 SQVTM, CDR2 ANQGSEA. The CDR3 length is 13 residues. V was trimmed by 4 bases and J by 5 bases, leaving 14 bases between them. The CDR3 spells CSVGRTFGYGYTF. The CDR3 nucleotides read TGCAGCGTTGGTCGGACCTTTGGGTATGGCTACACCTTC.

On this clonotype itself: A read error may explain this, as a much larger clone is one base away. The gene calls are TRBV3-1 and TRBJ1-6; D is uncertain. Germline V gene sequence: CDR1 LGHDT, CDR2 YNNKEL (reference sequence). There are 13 residues in the CDR3. In DNA, the CDR3 is TGTACCAGCAGCGACAACAGAGATTCACCCCTCCACTTT. Encoded protein: CTSSDNRDSPLHF.

Points on this clonotype: Since the CDR3 does not end with the conserved phenylalanine or tryptophan, this likely comes from a read error. The CDR3 coding sequence is TGCGCCAGCAGCTTAGGGGGAACTAGCACAGGTACGCAGTATCTT. This translates into CASSLGGTSTGTQYL. This chain joins TRBV7-2 and TRBJ2-3; tentatively, D is TRBD1 or TRBD2 (6 bases each). The CDR3 totals 15 residues. Germline V gene data show CDR1 as SGHTA and CDR2 as FQGNSA.

This clonotype showed up many times. The chain combines TRBV6-5 with TRBJ1-1; no clear D. Germline assignment: CDR1 MNHEY and CDR2 SVGAGI. V lost 4 bases, J lost 0 bases, and 6 bases lay in between. The length of the CDR3 is 13 residues. CDR3 protein: CASSLRMNTEAFF. CDR3 coding DNA: TGTGCCAGCAGTTTACGGATGAACACTGAAGCTTTCTTT.

This clonotype occurred a few times. This chain uses TRBV25-1 with TRBJ1-3, with 7 nucleotides matching TRBD1. This CDR3 is built from 16 residues. The V and J ends lost 7 bases and 4 bases, in that order; junction bases with no gene match: 13. CDR1 is MGHDK and CDR2 is SYGVNS in the germline V gene. CDR3 sequence (DNA): TGTGCCAGCAACCTGGACAGGACCGTTATCGGAAACACCATATATTTT. This encodes CASNLDRTVIGNTIYF.

This clonotype was counted ten times or more. This sequence joins TRBV6-1 and TRBJ2-7, with 12 bases aligning to TRBD1. Germline V CDR1 and CDR2: MNHNS, SASEGT. The CDR3 is made up of 15 amino acids. With 3 bases clipped from V and 5 bases from J, the junction kept 5 bases outside the gene matches. The DNA of the CDR3 is TGTGCCAGCAGTGACTCCGGGACAGGGGGCGACGAGCAGTACTTC. It yields the protein CASSDSGTGGDEQYF.

This clonotype has at least ten counts. The chain couples TRBV9 to TRBJ2-3, with 9 bases lining up with TRBD1. J gave up 4 bases and V 0 bases, and 6 bases lay outside the gene matches. CDR3 size: 16 residues. Looked up from germline, CDR1 is SGDLS and CDR2 is YYNGEE. The CDR3 nucleotides read TGTGCCAGCAGCGTAGCCGGGACAGGGTTTCCAGATACGCAGTATTTT. Translation: CASSVAGTGFPDTQYF.

The chain couples TRBV20-1 to TRBJ1-1, with unresolved D. CDR1 is DFQATT, CDR2 SNEGSKA, per germline (reference sequence). Trimming left V 5 bases short and J 8 bases short, with 12 bases between. The CDR3 loop spans 11 amino acids. Written as DNA, the CDR3 is TGCAGTGCTGAGCCGCGGACGGAAGCTTTCTTT. Residues: CSAEPRTEAFF.

The chain carries TRBV20-1 and TRBJ2-7; D might be TRBD1 (6 bases). Germline V gives CDR1 DFQATT, CDR2 SNEGSKA (reference sequence). V was shortened by 6 bases and J by 3 bases, with 18 bases between the two germline ends. CDR3 length: 14 amino acids. CDR3 nucleotides: TGCAGTGCCTACAAGACAGGTAGCTACTACGAGCAGTACTTC. This translates into CSAYKTGSYYEQYF.

The chain combines TRBV7-2 with TRBJ1-4; maybe TRBD1 (5 bases). The CDR3 consists of 18 residues. Germline loops: CDR1 SGHTA, CDR2 FQGNSA. Trimming took off 5 bases at V and 2 bases at J, with 21 bases between the two ends. This CDR3 is CASSPRIQGLRTNEKLFF. Here the CDR3 DNA reads TGTGCCAGCAGCCCAAGGATTCAGGGCTTGCGGACTAATGAAAAACTGTTTTTT.

About this clonotype: At one end, the junction sequence differs from germline, possibly due to a read error. J is TRBJ1-3 and V is TRBV5-1; possible D gene TRBD1, 5 bases. Germline V gene data show CDR1 as SGHRS and CDR2 as YFSETQ. The CDR3 has 15 amino acids. The CDR3 here is CAGSLGPNSGNTIYF. CDR3 sequence (DNA): TGCGCCGGCAGTTTGGGACCGAACTCTGGAAACACCATATATTTT.

This clonotype was observed at least ten times. The chain combines TRBV28 with TRBJ2-2, with D maybe TRBD2 (5 bases). The V end was cut by 1 base, the J end by 2 bases, with 11 bases between. The CDR3 is 16 residues long. Per germline, CDR1 MDHEN and CDR2 SYDVKM. The CDR3 DNA follows: TGTGCCAGCAGTTTATCTCCCAGGACTAACACCGGGGAGCTGTTTTTT. Translating it yields CASSLSPRTNTGELFF. Based on the CDR3 plus reference TRBV28 and TRBJ2-2, the full variable domain is DVKVTQSSRYLVKRTGEKVFLECVQDMDHENMFWYRQDPGLGLRLIYFSYDVKMKEKGDIPEGYSVSREKKERFSLILESASTNQTSMYLCASSLSPRTNTGELFFGEGSRLTVL.

This clonotype was observed at least ten times. The rearrangement uses TRBV20-1 and TRBJ2-4, with D tentatively TRBD2 (5 bases). The CDR3 has 12 amino acids. Trimming removed 2 bases from V and 9 bases from J, with 11 bases in between. Germline assignment: CDR1 DFQATT and CDR2 SNEGSKA (reference sequence). The CDR3 DNA reads TGCAGTGCTAGACCGACTGAGGGCATTCAGTACTTC. Its protein is CSARPTEGIQYF.

By share, this clonotype ranks as medium-sized. This chain connects TRBV15 to TRBJ2-1, with 14 bases identical to TRBD2. This CDR3 is built from 19 residues. V lost 0 bases to trimming and J lost 4 bases; unmatched junction nucleotides: 8. The V gene's germline CDR1 is LNHNV and CDR2 YYDKDF (reference sequence). CDR3 in amino acids: CATSRDRARTSGRYNEQFF. Here the CDR3 DNA reads TGTGCCACCAGCAGAGATCGTGCTCGGACTAGCGGGAGGTACAATGAGCAGTTCTTC.

This clonotype was found a few times. The chain carries TRBV7-6 and TRBJ2-1; TRBD2 is a possible D gene (6 bases). Germline-derived CDR1 and CDR2 are SGHVS and FNYEAQ. Trimming shortened V by 1 base and J by 8 bases, and 6 bases separated the two germline ends. CDR3 size: 12 residues. The CDR3 bases are TGTGCCAGCAGCTTAGGGAGGGATGAGCAGTTCTTC. The encoded protein is CASSLGRDEQFF.

This clonotype was counted between two and nine times. This chain links TRBV15 with TRBJ2-7, with a tentative D call TRBD1 (6 bases). The CDR3 extends over 14 amino acids. Deletions cut 5 bases from V and 4 bases from J, with 15 bases between. Germline-derived CDR1 and CDR2 are LNHNV and YYDKDF (reference sequence). In nucleotides, the CDR3 is TGTGCCACCAGCTTAGGGGGAGATGGTTACGAGCAGTACTTC. Translating gives CATSLGGDGYEQYF.

This clonotype was seen many times. V usage is TRBV12-3 or TRBV12-4 and J usage is TRBJ1-4, with TRBD1 as a possible D gene (5 bases). The CDR3 has 14 residues. Trimming cost V 7 bases and J 6 bases, with 15 bases left between them. CDR3 bases: TGTGCCAGCACCCCCGGGGCAGGGTATGAAAAACTGTTTTTT. This encodes CASTPGAGYEKLFF.

This clonotype was picked up many times. The J gene is TRBJ2-7, the V gene TRBV6-1, with 10 bases matching TRBD2. The CDR3 runs to 13 residues. From germline, CDR1 is MNHNS and CDR2 SASEGT. After removal of 6 bases from V and 5 bases from J, the junction contained 4 bases not matched to a gene. The CDR3 spells CASRIGLADEQYF. The CDR3 bases are TGTGCCAGCAGGATCGGACTAGCGGACGAGCAGTACTTC.

This clonotype was seen at least ten times. The chain uses TRBV28 and TRBJ1-2; no clear D. This CDR3 contains 10 residues. In germline, CDR1 is MDHEN, CDR2 SYDVKM. The V end was cut by 1 base, the J end by 7 bases, with 1 base between. CDR3 amino acids: CASSLSGYTF. As DNA, the CDR3 is TGTGCCAGCAGTTTATCTGGCTACACCTTC.

To note about this clonotype: This likely comes from a read error, as the CDR3 has no conserved phenylalanine or tryptophan at its end. The J gene is TRBJ2-5, the V gene TRBV19; the D is unclear. This CDR3 has 11 residues. Between the trimmed V and J ends, which lost 8 bases and 4 bases, there was a span of 8 bases. In germline, CDR1 is LNHDA, CDR2 SQIVND (reference sequence). Here the CDR3 DNA reads TGTGCCAGTCCCTTTGGAGAGACCCAGTACCTC. This codes for CASPFGETQYL.

This clonotype occurred a few times. V usage is TRBV29-1 and J usage is TRBJ2-4; possible D gene TRBD2, 7 bases. Germline CDR1 is SQVTM and CDR2 is ANQGSEA. The length of the CDR3 is 13 residues. The V and J ends lost 3 bases and 7 bases respectively, with 13 bases between them. The CDR3 is CSVEAQGGNIQYF. The CDR3 DNA sequence: TGCAGCGTTGAGGCACAGGGAGGGAACATTCAGTACTTC.